Shown below are 6 T cell receptor beta chains from a single sample sequenced in a study of spatial heterogeneity in lung cancer (dated by TCRdb to between 2018 and 2021). The time point label for this specimen denotes: sample taken at primary tumor resection. TCR sequencing used whole RNA extracted from tumor and nontumor lung tissue, or from cryopreserved PBMC samples, without cell sorting. The library was made by 5' RACE. The sample was run on a NextSeq 500. Clones were called with MiXCR by TCRdb after fastp trimmed the public reads at Q25, and only in-frame beta chains were retained. One record per CDR3 amino acid sequence lists the most common genes and DNA. For this sample there are 10,000 to 15,000 distinct CDR3 sequences; 3% to 5% appear just once. The top ten hold 45% of the sample. Sample: PBMCs, taken at surgery. The receptor source for this set is a male donor with early-stage non-small cell lung cancer.

This clonotype was recorded a few times. Because the library targeted alpha chains, this beta chain is an off-target read whose size means little. V usage is TRBV7-2 and J usage is TRBJ1-6; no clear D. The V end was cut by 5 bases, the J end by 11 bases, with 13 bases between. CDR1 is SGHTA and CDR2 is FQGNSA in the germline V gene. The length of the CDR3 is 13 residues. The CDR3: CASSPDTGTPLHF. CDR3 nucleotide sequence: TGTGCCAGCAGCCCGGATACGGGGACACCCCTCCACTTT. The whole variable domain, remainder taken from reference TRBV7-2 and TRBJ1-6, is GAGVSQSPSNKVTEKGKDVELRCDPISGHTALYWYRQSLGQGLEFLIYFQGNSAPDKSGLPSDRFSAERTGGSVSTLTIQRTQQEDSAVYLCASSPDTGTPLHFGNGTRLTVT.

About this clonotype: With the library built for alpha chains, this beta chain is off target and its frequency is not meaningful. V is TRBV2 and J is TRBJ2-7; TRBD2 matches at 7 bases. CDR3 length: 14 amino acids. In germline, CDR1 is SNHLY, CDR2 FYNNEI. V dropped 1 base and J dropped 5; count of bases not matched to a gene: 5. The CDR3 is CASSEGSGRDEQYF. CDR3 in DNA: TGTGCCAGCAGTGAAGGCTCGGGGAGGGACGAGCAGTACTTC.

At least ten counts were recorded for this clonotype. This beta chain turned up in a library designed for alpha chains; as an off-target read, its abundance says little. The chain employs TRBV5-1 and TRBJ2-1; 13 nucleotides match TRBD2. Trimming removed 1 base from V and 8 bases from J; junction bases left unmatched: 6. Germline CDR1 and CDR2: SGHRS and YFSETQ. The CDR3 sequence is 16 residues long. In DNA form, the CDR3 reads TGCGCCAGCAGCTTGAGACTAGCGGGAGGTCCCCATGAGCAGTTCTTC. Translated, it gives CASSLRLAGGPHEQFF.

Ten or more counts support this clonotype. The library was built for alpha chains, so this beta chain is an off-target read and its size means little. J is TRBJ2-1 and V is TRBV15, with 7 bases identical to TRBD1. V lost 7 bases and J lost 4; bases outside the gene matches: 7. The V gene's germline CDR1 is LNHNV and CDR2 YYDKDF (reference sequence). The CDR3 totals 14 residues. The CDR3 spells CATTRQGLYNEQFF. The CDR3 DNA is TGTGCCACCACTAGACAGGGCCTATACAATGAGCAGTTCTTC.

As for this clonotype: This beta chain lies outside the target of a library built for alpha chains; its clone size means little. The genes are TRBV12-3 or TRBV12-4 and TRBJ1-5; D unresolved. The CDR3 has 14 amino acids. V was clipped by 11 bases and J by 7 bases, with 21 bases between them. As DNA, the CDR3 is TGTGCCGGCACACGCCAGAATGCTCGGCAGCCCCAGCATTTT. It is translated as CAGTRQNARQPQHF.

The table lists this clonotype with many counts. This beta chain is off target for a library built for alpha chains, so its abundance means little. The genes are TRBV20-1 and TRBJ2-1; TRBD2 matches at 11 bases. The CDR3 has 14 amino acids. The V segment lost 0 bases and the J segment 9 bases; nucleotides outside the gene matches: 4. CDR1 DFQATT and CDR2 SNEGSKA come from the germline V gene (reference sequence). CDR3 sequence (DNA): TGCAGTGCTAGAGAGCTAGCGGGAGGCCCTGAGCAGTTCTTC. Translation gives CSARELAGGPEQFF.